The rows below give T cell receptor beta chains drawn from one sample of a study of T-cell memory formation after mild COVID-19. TCRdb reprocessed the 5' RACE reads with MiXCR, giving one entry per CDR3 protein. The sample contains 300,000 to 400,000 distinct CDR3 sequences, around 28% of which appear only once. Source material: PBMCs or a T cell subset sorted from them (not recorded which). These receptors were collected from an adult woman who had mild COVID-19 (a few samples of this study predate the infection). Cell type and time point are not known. Both conserved end residues are part of each CDR3. A D gene is named only where the DNA matches it firmly. A row's size may be missing; if present it is once, few, many or a size class.

d_call,v_call,j_call,clone_size,cdr3_length,cdr3_nt,cdr3_aa
-,TRBV5-1,TRBJ1-2,few,14,TGCGCCAGCAGCTTGGAGACAGTTCTCTATGGCTACACCTTC,CASSLETVLYGYTF
-,TRBV12-3/TRBV12-4,TRBJ2-1,-,15,TGTGCCAGCAGTTTAGTAGTAGCGTATCGGTCCGGGCAGTTCTTC,CASSLVVAYRSGQFF
-,TRBV10-2,TRBJ2-5,few,12,TGCGCCAGCGTCGGGCTAGCGGAGACCCAGTACTTC,CASVGLAETQYF
-,TRBV11-2,TRBJ1-2,few,15,TGTGCCAGCAGCTTAGATGCGGGGCCCCGCTATGGCTACACCTTC,CASSLDAGPRYGYTF
TRBD2,TRBV12-3/TRBV12-4,TRBJ2-3,-,18,TGTGCCAGCAGGGCATTGACGGGACTAGCGGGCCGCACAGATACGCAGTATTTT,CASRALTGLAGRTDTQYF
-,TRBV12-3/TRBV12-4,TRBJ1-2,-,14,TGTGCCAGCAGTTTAGATGGGGGTGGGTATGGCTACACCTTC,CASSLDGGGYGYTF
-,TRBV6-5,TRBJ2-2,-,13,TGTGCCAGCAGTTACGGGCACACCGGGGAGCTGTTTTTT,CASSYGHTGELFF
-,TRBV6-2/TRBV6-3,TRBJ2-7,many,12,TGTGCCAGCACTGAAAAGTCCTACGAGCAGTACTTC,CASTEKSYEQYF
TRBD2,TRBV6-2/TRBV6-3,TRBJ2-7,-,14,TGTGCCAGCATACTAGCGGGAGGGACCTACGAGCAGTACTTC,CASILAGGTYEQYF
-,TRBV5-6,TRBJ1-1,few,15,TGTGCCAGCAGCTCCAATGCAGGGAGGGGGACTGAAGCTTTCTTT,CASSSNAGRGTEAFF
TRBD1,TRBV7-9,TRBJ2-3,-,18,TGTGCCAGCAGCGACCTCACAGGGGGGCCGTCTAGCACAGATACGCAGTATTTT,CASSDLTGGPSSTDTQYF
TRBD2,TRBV29-1,TRBJ2-1,-,14,TGCAGCGTCCCACGGGGCGGGAGAGGGGATGAGCAGTTCTTC,CSVPRGGRGDEQFF
TRBD1,TRBV7-6,TRBJ1-6,few,15,TGTGCCAGCAGCAGAACAGGGGATGTGAATTCACCCCTCCACTTT,CASSRTGDVNSPLHF
-,TRBV4-1,TRBJ1-1,-,15,TGCGCCAGCAGCCAAGATACGGGACAATCTCGGGGAGCTTTCTTT,CASSQDTGQSRGAFF
-,TRBV24-1,TRBJ2-6,few,17,TGTGCCACCAGTGATTCCCTCGGGGCCCCTGGGGCCAACGTCCTGACTTTC,CATSDSLGAPGANVLTF
-,TRBV4-3,TRBJ2-7,-,14,TGCGCCAGCAGCCAATTTGTGACAGACTACGAGCAGTACTTC,CASSQFVTDYEQYF
TRBD1,TRBV6-5,TRBJ2-1,few,16,TGTGCCAGCACCGCATCCGGGACAGGGCCTTACAATGAGCAGTTCTTC,CASTASGTGPYNEQFF
-,TRBV2,TRBJ1-1,-,13,TGTGCCAGCAGATTCGAGGAGAACACTGAAGCTTTCTTT,CASRFEENTEAFF
TRBD1,TRBV6-2/TRBV6-3,TRBJ2-1,-,14,TGTGCCAGCAGGGACAGGGACCGCCCGCATGAGCAGTTCTTC,CASRDRDRPHEQFF
TRBD2,TRBV6-5,TRBJ2-5,-,15,TGTGCCAGCAGTTTCGCGGGAGGGCCGGAGGAGACCCAGTACTTC,CASSFAGGPEETQYF
-,TRBV18,TRBJ2-7,-,16,TGTGCCAGCTCACCACTGCGGACGGCTCCACCTACGAAGCAGTACTTC,CASSPLRTAPPTKQYF
TRBD2,TRBV7-2,TRBJ2-1,-,15,TGTGCCAGCAGCTTAAAGGCTAGCGGGGGGGATGAGCAGTTCTTC,CASSLKASGGDEQFF
-,TRBV2,TRBJ1-1,-,15,TGTGCCAGCAGTGATTTAGCGTGGGAACTTTCTGAAGCTTTCTTT,CASSDLAWELSEAFF
-,TRBV6-6,TRBJ1-5,few,12,TGTGCCAGTGAATCGGGCAATCAGCCCCAGCATTTT,CASESGNQPQHF
-,TRBV4-1,TRBJ2-7,few,13,TGCGCCAGCAGCCAAGAGCCCCCGTATGGGCAGTACTTC,CASSQEPPYGQYF
-,TRBV15,TRBJ2-1,once,13,TGTGCCACCAGCAGAGAAGAAGGATATGAGCAGTTCTTC,CATSREEGYEQFF
-,TRBV20-1,TRBJ2-5,few,14,TGCAGTGCTAGGGTCTTCGTCAACCAAGAGACCCAGTACTTC,CSARVFVNQETQYF
TRBD2,TRBV14,TRBJ2-7,-,16,TGTGCCAGCAGCGCCCGGACTAGCGGGAGTACTTACGAGCAGTACTTC,CASSARTSGSTYEQYF
-,TRBV6-5,TRBJ2-1,-,15,TGTGCCAGCAGTTACGACGGCGACTCCTACAATGAGCAGTTCTTC,CASSYDGDSYNEQFF
-,TRBV7-9,TRBJ2-1,few,17,TGTGCCAGCAGCCCTAGAGCTGGCTCGCCCTCCTACAATGAGCAGTTCTTC,CASSPRAGSPSYNEQFF
TRBD1,TRBV12-3/TRBV12-4,TRBJ2-3,few,14,TGTGCCAGCAGTCTGACAGGGTCGCGTGATACGCAGTATTTT,CASSLTGSRDTQYF
-,TRBV6-5,TRBJ2-7,-,15,TGTGCCAGCAGTTACTCCCCCGGACTCCACTACGAGCAGTACTTC,CASSYSPGLHYEQYF
TRBD2,TRBV12-3/TRBV12-4,TRBJ2-1,-,15,TGTGCCAGCAGTCTAGCGGGGGGGCCCCTCAATGAGCAGTTCTTC,CASSLAGGPLNEQFF
TRBD1,TRBV12-3/TRBV12-4,TRBJ2-3,-,16,TGTGCCAGCAGTTTATTTTTAACAGGGGGAATAGATACGCAGTATTTT,CASSLFLTGGIDTQYF
-,TRBV4-3,TRBJ2-7,few,13,TGCGCCAGCAGCCAAGATCGCCCCAACGAGCAGTACTTC,CASSQDRPNEQYF
TRBD2,TRBV5-6,TRBJ2-3,few,18,TGTGCCAGCAGTTCGTGGGGCAGACTAGCGGGAGCCTCAGATACGCAGTATTTT,CASSSWGRLAGASDTQYF
-,TRBV7-9,TRBJ2-7,few,15,TGTGCCAGCAGCTCCTCACGGGAAGGGTCCTACGAGCAGTACTTC,CASSSSREGSYEQYF
-,TRBV5-1,TRBJ1-2,-,13,TGCGCCAGCAGCCCGGAACCGAGGTATGGCTACACCTTC,CASSPEPRYGYTF
TRBD2,TRBV6-2/TRBV6-3,TRBJ2-1,-,15,TGTGCCAGCAGTTACAAGTGGGACTACGTTTATGAGCAGTTCTTC,CASSYKWDYVYEQFF
TRBD1,TRBV6-5,TRBJ1-2,-,15,TGTGCCAGCAGTTACTCCCAGGGGGCGGCCTATGGCTACACCTTC,CASSYSQGAAYGYTF
-,TRBV5-1,TRBJ2-7,once,16,TGCGCCAGCAGCTTGGCGGTCTACGTCGATGCCTACGAGCAGTACTTC,CASSLAVYVDAYEQYF
TRBD1,TRBV4-1,TRBJ1-1,-,15,TGCGCCAGCAGCCAAGTTAGGACAGGGGACACTGAAGCTTTCTTT,CASSQVRTGDTEAFF
TRBD2,TRBV12-3/TRBV12-4,TRBJ2-1,many,13,TGTGCCAGCAGTTTTGCGGTGGGGGGGGAGCAGTTCTTC,CASSFAVGGEQFF
TRBD1,TRBV5-1,TRBJ2-1,-,15,TGCGCCAGAAGCTTCCCCGGGACAGGGAGTAATGAGCAGTTCTTC,CARSFPGTGSNEQFF
TRBD1,TRBV5-4,TRBJ2-7,few,14,TGTGCCAGCAGCGACCGGGACAGGGCCTACGAGCAGTACTTC,CASSDRDRAYEQYF
TRBD1,TRBV24-1,TRBJ2-4,-,14,TGTGCCACCAGTGAGCAGGGACAGGGGTGCATTCAGTACTTC,CATSEQGQGCIQYF
-,TRBV11-2,TRBJ2-5,-,16,TGTGCCAGCAGCGATACGGGCAGGGAGGCCCAAGAGACCCAGTACTTC,CASSDTGREAQETQYF
-,TRBV29-1,TRBJ2-2,-,12,TGCAGCGTGGAACAGGTGACCGGGGAGCTGTTTTTT,CSVEQVTGELFF
-,TRBV29-1,TRBJ2-6,-,14,TGCAGCGTGGCCTTGGACTCTGGGGCCAACGTCCTGACTTTC,CSVALDSGANVLTF
TRBD2,TRBV7-9,TRBJ2-7,-,19,TGTGCCAGCAGCGGTGACGGGGAGCGGGACCTTTTTGAGAGCGACGAGCAGTACTTC,CASSGDGERDLFESDEQYF
TRBD1,TRBV12-3/TRBV12-4,TRBJ2-7,few,15,TGTGCCAGCAGTCTACTCGGGACAGGGTGGCACGAGCAGTACTTC,CASSLLGTGWHEQYF
TRBD1,TRBV12-3/TRBV12-4,TRBJ1-4,-,16,TGTGCCAGCAGTTCCCTCCCGACAGGGTCTAATGAAAAACTGTTTTTT,CASSSLPTGSNEKLFF
TRBD1,TRBV20-1,TRBJ1-4,-,15,TGCAGTGCTAGAGATCCGGGACAGCTTAATGAAAAACTGTTTTTT,CSARDPGQLNEKLFF